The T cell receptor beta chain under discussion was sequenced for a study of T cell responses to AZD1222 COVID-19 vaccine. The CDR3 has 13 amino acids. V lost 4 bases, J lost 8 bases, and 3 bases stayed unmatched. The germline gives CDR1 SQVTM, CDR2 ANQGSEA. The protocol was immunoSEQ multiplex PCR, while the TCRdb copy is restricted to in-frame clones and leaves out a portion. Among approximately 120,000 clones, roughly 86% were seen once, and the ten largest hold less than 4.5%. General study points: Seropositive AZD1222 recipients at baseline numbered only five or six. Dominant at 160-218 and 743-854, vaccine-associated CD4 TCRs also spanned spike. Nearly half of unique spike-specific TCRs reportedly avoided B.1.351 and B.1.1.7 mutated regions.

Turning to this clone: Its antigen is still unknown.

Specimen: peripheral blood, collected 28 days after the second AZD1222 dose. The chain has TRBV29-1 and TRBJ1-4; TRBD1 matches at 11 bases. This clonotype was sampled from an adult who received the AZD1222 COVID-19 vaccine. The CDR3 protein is CSVGTGGREKLFF. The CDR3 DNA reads TGCAGCGTTGGGACAGGGGGCAGGGAAAAACTGTTTTTT.